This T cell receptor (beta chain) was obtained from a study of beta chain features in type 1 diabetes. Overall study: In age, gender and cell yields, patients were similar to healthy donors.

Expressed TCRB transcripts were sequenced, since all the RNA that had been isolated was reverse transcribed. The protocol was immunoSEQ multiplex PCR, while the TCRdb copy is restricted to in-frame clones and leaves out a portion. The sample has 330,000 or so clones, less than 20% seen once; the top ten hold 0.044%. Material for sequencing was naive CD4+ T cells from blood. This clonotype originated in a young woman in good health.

CDR3 in amino acids: CASADRDDQPQHF. The CDR3 nucleotides read TGTGCCAGCGCCGACAGGGACGATCAGCCCCAGCATTTT. The chain combines TRBV18 with TRBJ1-5; 7 nucleotides align to TRBD1. Germline values: CDR1 KGHSH, CDR2 LQKENI. The CDR3 is 13 amino acids. Unmatched junction bases numbered 6, after V lost 8 bases and J lost 5 bases.